This T cell receptor (beta chain) was captured in a study of blood T cell repertoires in COVID-19. As for the study in general: Collection of acute and convalescent COVID-19 samples took place in the United States, Italy and Spain.

Profiling relied on immunoSEQ multiplex PCR, and the TCRdb table lists in-frame clones only, not all of them. Among roughly 88,000 clones, 72% were seen once, and the ten largest hold roughly 25%. The CDR3 loop spans 10 amino acids. Germline V gene lookup returns CDR1 SNHLY and CDR2 FYNNEI. Trimming stripped 8 bases from V and 6 bases from J, with 7 bases between. The clonotype originates from an older woman in a cohort sampled during active or convalescent COVID-19. The genes are TRBV2 and TRBJ1-1; no definite D call. Material: peripheral blood. CDR3 sequence: CASERSEAFF. CDR3 DNA: TGTGCCAGCGAGCGCTCTGAAGCTTTCTTT.